Listed below are T cell receptor beta chains from one sample, sequenced in a study of technical replicates of blood from several donors. Profiled with immunoSEQ multiplex PCR; TCRdb holds only in-frame clones, not every one. This table holds approximately 97,000 clones, roughly 96% found once. The sequencing input was T cells isolated from PBMCs. The receptor source for this set is a human donor in good health. CDR3s include the opening cysteine and the closing phenylalanine or tryptophan. A D gene is named only where the DNA matches it firmly. The size field is filled for only some rows; it gives once, few, many or a size class.

v_gene	j_gene	d_gene	abundance	CDR3nt	CDR3aa
TRBV11-2	TRBJ1-1	NA	NA	TGTGCCAGCAGGCTTAGCCAAGGTTCTGAAGCTTTCTTT	CASRLSQGSEAFF
TRBV5-1	TRBJ2-1	TRBD2	NA	TGCGCCAGCAGCTTGGAACTAGCGGGAGGGTACAATGAGCAGTTCTTC	CASSLELAGGYNEQFF
TRBV6-1	TRBJ2-2	NA	NA	TGTGCCAGCAGTGGTCCAAGAAATACTCACACGGGGGCCGGGGAGCTGTTTTTT	CASSGPRNTHTGAGELFF
TRBV30	TRBJ2-7	NA	NA	TGTGCCTGGAGTGTACGGCGAAGACTCTCCTACGAGCAGTACTTC	CAWSVRRRLSYEQYF
TRBV13	TRBJ2-7	TRBD1	NA	TGTGCCAGCAGTCGGACAGGCCGTTACGAGCAGTACTTC	CASSRTGRYEQYF
TRBV27	TRBJ2-4	TRBD2	NA	TGTGCCAGCAGTCCTCTAGCGGGAACGGCCAAAAACATTCAGTACTTC	CASSPLAGTAKNIQYF
TRBV6-5	TRBJ2-7	NA	NA	TGTGCCAGCAGTTACTCCAGGGACTACGAGCAGTACTTC	CASSYSRDYEQYF
TRBV27	TRBJ1-2	TRBD1	NA	TGTGCCAGATCTCCGCGGGACAGGGCATCTGGCGGCTACACCTTC	CARSPRDRASGGYTF
TRBV7-3	TRBJ1-3	NA	NA	TGTGCCAGCAGCTTAAATACTGGAAACACCATATATTTT	CASSLNTGNTIYF
TRBV29-1	TRBJ1-2	NA	NA	TGCAGCGTTGTTGACAGACTCTATGGCTACACCTTC	CSVVDRLYGYTF
TRBV5-4	TRBJ1-2	NA	NA	TGTGCCAGCAGCTTGCAGGGGCTCACTTATGGCTACACCTTC	CASSLQGLTYGYTF
TRBV11-1	TRBJ2-7	NA	NA	TGTGCCAGCAGCTCGAGTGTGAGTATCTACGAGCAGTACTTC	CASSSSVSIYEQYF
TRBV11-3	TRBJ2-3	NA	NA	TGTGCCAGCAGCTTCCTGGGCCCCACAGATACGCAGTATTTT	CASSFLGPTDTQYF
TRBV4-3	TRBJ2-3	NA	NA	TGCGCCAGCAGCCAAAACCTACAGAGACGGACTTTCGGTGATACGCAGTATTTT	CASSQNLQRRTFGDTQYF
TRBV29-1	TRBJ2-7	TRBD2	NA	TGCAGCGTTACCTTTTCGGGCGGGAGCTCCTACGAGCAGTACTTC	CSVTFSGGSSYEQYF
TRBV29-1	TRBJ1-2	TRBD1	NA	TGCAGCGATACAGGGGGGCATGGCTACACCTTC	CSDTGGHGYTF
TRBV5-4	TRBJ2-7	TRBD2	NA	TGTGCCAGCAGCTTGGGACTAGCGGGAGGTAACGAGCAGTACTTC	CASSLGLAGGNEQYF
TRBV7-9	TRBJ2-2	NA	NA	TGTGCCAGCAGCCAAACGACTAGTGGGTTCACCGGGGAGCTGTTTTTT	CASSQTTSGFTGELFF
TRBV25-1	TRBJ2-5	TRBD2	NA	TGTGCCCACCAGCGGGGGCCGGGTGAGACCCAGTACTTC	CAHQRGPGETQYF
TRBV12-5	TRBJ1-4	NA	NA	TGTGCTAGTGGTCAGAGGGATGAAAAACTGTTTTTT	CASGQRDEKLFF
TRBV29-1	TRBJ1-1	NA	NA	TGCAGCGGCAGAGGTGTCATGAACACTGAAGCTTTCTTT	CSGRGVMNTEAFF
TRBV4-2	TRBJ2-7	TRBD2	NA	TGTGCCAGCAGCCCCTCGTGGGCGGGAGCAAACTACGAGCAGTACTTC	CASSPSWAGANYEQYF
TRBV18	TRBJ1-4	NA	NA	TGTGCCAGCTCGTCAGGAACCTCTAATGAAAAACTGTTTTTT	CASSSGTSNEKLFF
TRBV25-1	TRBJ2-3	NA	NA	TGTGCCAGCAGTGATACAGCAGTCACAGATACGCAGTATTTT	CASSDTAVTDTQYF
TRBV6-1	TRBJ2-3	TRBD2	NA	TGTGCCAGCAGGGCGGGACTAGTCAACGCAGATACGCAGTATTTT	CASRAGLVNADTQYF
TRBV5-4	TRBJ2-3	NA	NA	TGTGCCAGCAGCTTGGGCTTCGAGGAATCCACAGATACGCAGTATTTT	CASSLGFEESTDTQYF
TRBV5-1	TRBJ2-3	TRBD1	NA	TGCGCCAGCAGCTTCCAGGGGGACAGAGGCACAGATACGCAGTATTTT	CASSFQGDRGTDTQYF
TRBV25-1	TRBJ1-1	TRBD1	NA	TGTGCCAGCGGAACCGGCACAGGGGTCACTGAAGCTTTCTTT	CASGTGTGVTEAFF
TRBV5-8	TRBJ1-4	NA	NA	TGTGCCAGCAGCTTGGTGCGGAATGAAAAACTGTTTTTT	CASSLVRNEKLFF
TRBV28	TRBJ2-7	NA	NA	TGTGCCAGCAGTCTCGGGGTTCTTAACGAGCAGTACTTC	CASSLGVLNEQYF
TRBV10-3	TRBJ2-3	TRBD1	NA	TGTGCCGTCCAGGGGGAAGTAGATACGCAGTATTTT	CAVQGEVDTQYF
TRBV14	TRBJ1-1	NA	NA	TGTGCCAGCAGCCAGTGGGGCCCTGAAGCTTTCTTT	CASSQWGPEAFF
TRBV6-5	TRBJ1-5	NA	NA	TGTGCCAGCAGTCAGGACTGGGATCAGCCCCAGCATTTT	CASSQDWDQPQHF
TRBV2	TRBJ1-1	NA	NA	TGTGCCAGCAGTGATGTCAGGGAAGTGGCTTTCTTT	CASSDVREVAFF
TRBV28	TRBJ2-3	NA	NA	TGTGCCAGCAGTTCGAGAGATACGCAGTATTTT	CASSSRDTQYF
TRBV4-1	TRBJ2-1	TRBD1	NA	TGCGCCAGCTCCCCAGGGGGTGGTACTACACCCAGCTCCTACAATGAGCAGTTCTTC	CASSPGGGTTPSSYNEQFF
TRBV9	TRBJ2-7	TRBD2	NA	TGTGCCAGCAGCGGAATCGGGACTAGCATTCGGGAGCAGTACTTC	CASSGIGTSIREQYF
TRBV4-2	TRBJ2-2	TRBD2	NA	TGTGCCAGCAGCCAAGGAGGGAGGGCCGGGGAGCTGTTTTTT	CASSQGGRAGELFF
TRBV5-1	TRBJ1-2	NA	NA	TGCGCCAGCAGCTTGGAATACAGGGCTAACTATGGCTACACCTTC	CASSLEYRANYGYTF
TRBV2	TRBJ2-7	TRBD1	NA	TGTGCCAGCCCAAGAAGCGACGACAGGGGGCTAAGCTCCTACGAGCAGTACTTC	CASPRSDDRGLSSYEQYF
TRBV10-3	TRBJ2-1	NA	once	TGTGCCATCAGCTCATTCCTAGATGTAAATGAGCAGTTCTTC	CAISSFLDVNEQFF
TRBV7-9	TRBJ2-2	NA	NA	TGTGCCAGCACTATTGGTGTAACCGGGGAGCTGTTTTTT	CASTIGVTGELFF
TRBV7-3	TRBJ2-1	NA	NA	TGTGCCAGCAGCTTAACAGGGGGGGTGTCGAATGAGCAGTTCTTC	CASSLTGGVSNEQFF
TRBV25-1	TRBJ2-3	TRBD2	NA	TGTGCCAGCAGTGAATCGGGACTAGATATAGATACGCAGTATTTT	CASSESGLDIDTQYF
TRBV5-4	TRBJ2-3	NA	once	TGTGCCAGCAGCGGCTGGGCAGAAGATACGCAGTATTTT	CASSGWAEDTQYF